The clone carrying this T cell receptor beta chain was observed a few times. Its antigen remains unknown. Sample time point: patch test 2, 6 weeks after DPC sensitization. Treatment meaning: therapeutic diphenylcyclopropenone sensitization with weekly scalp DPC. Via MiXCR, TCRdb re-called the RACE reads, giving one row per CDR3 protein. In the table there are about 140,000 distinct CDR3 sequences, over 9.5% of which are singletons. These data belong to a study of human T cells and chemical hapten exposure. Study conclusions and caveats: Expanded TCRs formed significantly more large CDR3 similarity clusters than controls. Alopecia affected the donors, so their immune response may differ from healthy people's. The number of TCRs over 1 in 1000 frequency stayed unchanged after DPC.

V was clipped by 8 bases and J by 1 base, with 8 bases between them. The CDR3 has 12 residues. The chain joins TRBV12-3 or TRBV12-4 to TRBJ1-1; D gene uncertain. The clonotype was recovered from a woman aged 50 to 60 with alopecia areata. Some clones in this sample may be carry-over from other donors' samples. The source material was whole blood, sampled in connection with sensitization to the hapten diphenylcyclopropenone (DPC). DNA for the CDR3: TGTGCCAGCCGGAGAGGGAACACTGAAGCTTTCTTT. Translation: CASRRGNTEAFF.